This T cell receptor (beta chain) was sequenced for a study of cytomegalovirus exposure and HLA in healthy donors. Study overall: A later analysis reported the 120 or so validation repertoires used the same platform as the roughly 700 first-cohort repertoires.

The CDR3 is 16 amino acids. J gave up 4 bases and V 4 bases, and 3 bases lay outside the gene matches. CDR1 and CDR2 from the germline V gene are WSHSY and SAAADI. Study-wide findings and caveats: Some public TCRs appeared in many individuals, while most sequences were rare. Cytomegalovirus status, reportedly, was diagnosed with high specificity and sensitivity by the classifier. A list of approximately 150 TCR beta chains associated with cytomegalovirus was given.

As for this clone: Its antigen is as yet unknown.

Sequencing was performed with immunoSEQ multiplex PCR; in TCRdb, only in-frame clones are kept and a portion is missing. The data contain over 200,000 clones, 80% to 90% of them singletons. The source is a woman aged 18-29 years in good health and CMV-seronegative. The chain joins TRBV10-2 to TRBJ2-2; 13 nucleotides agree with TRBD2. What was sequenced was PBMCs. CDR3: CASSGLAGGVTGELFF. The DNA of the CDR3 is TGCGCCAGCAGTGGACTAGCGGGAGGAGTCACCGGGGAGCTGTTTTTT.